Sequencing of this T cell receptor beta chain was carried out in a study of tumor and adjacent non-tumor tissue in lung cancer. The overall study: Histology: about 13 adenocarcinoma, a couple of squamous cell carcinoma, 1 small cell lung cancer. Aged roughly 31 to 80 years, patients included roughly 10 men and five or six women with stage I to III disease. Study results and caveats: Significantly higher TCR diversity was found in tumor than normal lung. Top 100 clones took a larger repertoire share in normal lung.

Three rounds of nested PCR, following a modified ARM-PCR protocol, produced the TCRbeta library. MiXCR, run by TCRdb on the multiplex PCR reads, gives a single entry per CDR3 protein. This sample has roughly 66,000 distinct CDR3 sequences; roughly 72% occur once, and the top ten carry roughly 28%. The CDR3 is 13 residues long. In germline, CDR1 is MDHEN, CDR2 SYDVKM. No cell sorting was done before RNA was extracted from the tissue. As for this clonotype: Antigen: not known. The germline gene is not matched at one end of the junction; a read error may be the cause.

The sequenced sample was lung tumor tissue. This TCR came from a man in his sixties with non-small cell lung cancer. J is TRBJ1-1 and V is TRBV28; D gene ambiguous. CDR3 sequence reads: CASSLPENNEAFF. As DNA, the CDR3 is TGTGCCAGCAGTTTACCTGAGAACAATGAAGCTTTCTTT.